The 26 T cell receptor beta chains in this list originate from one sample, sequenced in a study of breast tumors, draining lymph nodes, adjacent tissues. Samples came from axillary lymph nodes draining the breast cancer. TCRdb re-called the multiplex PCR reads through MiXCR, storing one row per CDR3 protein. The data show nearly 110,000 distinct CDR3 sequences, 30% seen once. Sequenced sample: axillary lymph node tissue. The receptor source for this set is a female donor with breast cancer. Some clones in this sample may be carry-over from other donors' samples.

This clonotype was observed at least ten times. The rearrangement uses TRBV6-1 and TRBJ2-1; 8 positions agree with TRBD1. V lost 4 bases, J lost 7 bases, and 9 bases stayed unmatched. CDR3 size: 15 residues. Germline CDR1 reads MNHNS; CDR2 reads SASEGT. The chain's CDR3 is CASSGAQGARNEQFF. CDR3 nucleotide sequence: TGTGCCAGCAGTGGGGCCCAGGGGGCGCGTAATGAGCAGTTCTTC.

This clonotype was recorded at least ten times. V is TRBV19 and J is TRBJ1-2; TRBD1 aligns across 7 bases. The V segment lost 6 bases and the J segment 3 bases; nucleotides outside the gene matches: 16. Germline assignment: CDR1 LNHDA and CDR2 SQIVND (reference sequence). The length of the CDR3 is 17 residues. CDR3 protein: CASSQQGPQGVHYGYTF. CDR3 DNA: TGTGCCAGTAGCCAACAGGGGCCCCAGGGGGTTCACTATGGCTACACCTTC.

For this clonotype: Given the absence of the conserved phenylalanine or tryptophan at the CDR3 end, a read error is likely. J is TRBJ2-5 and V is TRBV12-3 or TRBV12-4, with 7 bases aligning to TRBD2. The ends lost 5 bases at V and 7 bases at J; junction bases unmatched: 1. This CDR3 contains 11 residues. The CDR3 protein is CASSGGVTQYS. As DNA, the CDR3 is TGTGCCAGCAGTGGGGGGGTGACCCAGTACTCC.

In its sample, this clonotype was seen many times. The chain uses TRBV19 and TRBJ1-3; no firm D call. Germline V gives CDR1 LNHDA, CDR2 SQIVND (reference sequence). CDR3 length equals 13 residues. V was clipped by 0 bases and J by 4 bases, with 4 bases between them. DNA for the CDR3: TGTGCCAGTAGTATAGATGCGGGAAACACCATATATTTT. Protein: CASSIDAGNTIYF.

The rearrangement links TRBV28 to TRBJ2-1, with TRBD2 matching 7 bases. The CDR3 loop spans 15 amino acids. Per germline, CDR1 MDHEN and CDR2 SYDVKM. V lost 3 bases, J lost 7 bases, and 9 bases stayed unmatched. The CDR3, as DNA: TGTGCCAGCAGTTTTGTGGGAGGGTATAGGAATGAGCAGTTCTTC. Amino acids: CASSFVGGYRNEQFF.

This clonotype was found many times. The chain carries TRBV7-2 and TRBJ1-3, with unresolved D. The CDR3 is 15 residues long. Germline V gene data show CDR1 as SGHTA and CDR2 as FQGNSA. The V end was cut by 3 bases, the J end by 0 bases, with 9 bases between. The CDR3 protein is CASSFLTSSGNTIYF. For the CDR3, the DNA is TGTGCCAGCAGCTTCCTAACCAGCTCTGGAAACACCATATATTTT.

The table lists this clonotype with many counts. The chain couples TRBV4-3 to TRBJ2-7; no firm D call. Germline CDR1 reads LGHNA; CDR2 reads YSLEER. CDR3 length: 13 amino acids. V gave up 0 bases and J gave up 1 base, with 4 bases separating them. CDR3 coding DNA: TGCGCCAGCAGCCAAGACAGATCCTACGAGCAGTACTTC. Its protein is CASSQDRSYEQYF.

This chain joins TRBV7-3 and TRBJ2-3, with TRBD2 matching 8 bases. Looked up from germline, CDR1 is SGHTA and CDR2 is FQGTGA. With 5 bases clipped from V and 1 base from J, the junction kept 5 bases outside the gene matches. The CDR3 loop spans 15 amino acids. The CDR3 DNA is TGTGCCAGCAGCCTGACGGGACTAGGCACAGATACGCAGTATTTT. Protein: CASSLTGLGTDTQYF. The full variable domain, completed using reference TRBV7-3 and TRBJ2-3, is GAGVSQTPSNKVTEKGKYVELRCDPISGHTALYWYRQSLGQGPEFLIYFQGTGAADDSGLPNDRFFAVRPEGSVSTLKIQRTERGDSAVYLCASSLTGLGTDTQYFGPGTRLTVL.

Ten or more counts support this clonotype. V is TRBV6-5 and J is TRBJ2-7; the D is unclear. The germline V gene encodes CDR1 MNHEY and CDR2 SVGAGI. The V end was cut by 5 bases, the J end by 7 bases, with 15 bases between. CDR3 size: 13 residues. CDR3 DNA: TGTGCCAGCAGTCACGGGCAAGAATCGGAGCAGTACTTC. This codes for CASSHGQESEQYF.

This clonotype came up many times. The genes are TRBV7-9 and TRBJ2-5; D is unclear. This CDR3 comprises 14 residues. Germline CDR1 is SEHNR and CDR2 is FQNEAQ (reference sequence). V was pared by 3 bases and J by 0 bases, with 8 bases between. Here the CDR3 DNA reads TGTGCCAGCAGCTTGGGCAGACACCAAGAGACCCAGTACTTC. Translated, it gives CASSLGRHQETQYF.

This clonotype was seen at least ten times. This chain links TRBV6-5 with TRBJ1-2, with 8 bases fitting TRBD1. Germline trimming cut 4 bases from V and 7 bases from J; bases unmatched to any gene: 8. This CDR3 is 14 amino acids long. Germline V lookup: CDR1 MNHEY, CDR2 SVGAGI. The CDR3 here is CASSSRTGRGGYTF. The CDR3 DNA sequence: TGTGCCAGCAGTTCTAGGACAGGGCGGGGTGGCTACACCTTC.

This clonotype was seen only a few times. The rearrangement links TRBV20-1 to TRBJ1-1; 8 positions agree with TRBD1. The CDR3 spans 13 residues. Germline V lookup: CDR1 DFQATT, CDR2 SNEGSKA (reference sequence). V lost 6 bases, J lost 5 bases, and 8 bases stayed unmatched. The CDR3 nucleotides read TGCAGTGCCCAAGACAGGGGAGGAACTGAAGCTTTCTTT. Protein sequence: CSAQDRGGTEAFF.

This clonotype was counted at least ten times. The V call is TRBV7-6, the J call TRBJ1-1; D is unresolved. CDR1 and CDR2 (germline): SGHVS, FNYEAQ. There are 16 residues in the CDR3. Between the trimmed V and J ends, which lost 1 base and 0 bases, there was a span of 12 bases. CDR3 sequence: CASSLETRIMNTEAFF. The DNA for the CDR3 is TGTGCCAGCAGCTTAGAAACTAGGATAATGAACACTGAAGCTTTCTTT. The whole variable domain, remainder taken from reference TRBV7-6 and TRBJ1-1, is GAGVSQSPRYKVTKRGQDVALRCDPISGHVSLYWYRQALGQGPEFLTYFNYEAQQDKSGLPNDRFSAERPEGSISTLTIQRTEQRDSAMYRCASSLETRIMNTEAFFGQGTRLTVV.

J is TRBJ2-1 and V is TRBV7-9; 9 nucleotides line up with TRBD1. The CDR3 loop spans 16 amino acids. Trimming at V came to 5 bases and at J to 6 bases, leaving 11 bases not matched to a gene. Germline CDR1 reads SEHNR; CDR2 reads FQNEAQ (reference sequence). The CDR3 DNA reads TGTGCCAGCAGCCTTTTACCGGGACAGGGAACCAATGAGCAGTTCTTC. Its protein is CASSLLPGQGTNEQFF.

This clonotype came up many times. The chain couples TRBV5-1 to TRBJ2-7, with 8 bases identical to TRBD1. Germline CDR1 is SGHRS and CDR2 is YFSETQ. The CDR3 consists of 14 residues. The junction had 5 bases not matched to a gene; V was cut back by 4 bases and J by 2 bases. The CDR3 reads CASSTGQGPYEQYF. As DNA, the CDR3 is TGCGCCAGCAGCACAGGACAGGGACCCTACGAGCAGTACTTC.

J is TRBJ2-6 and V is TRBV28; possibly TRBD1 for D (6 bases). From germline, CDR1 is MDHEN and CDR2 SYDVKM. This CDR3 has 16 residues. Trimming removed 8 bases from V and 0 bases from J, with 14 bases in between. CDR3 coding DNA: TGTGCCAGCGGATGGGACATCCGCTCTGGGGCCAACGTCCTGACTTTC. This codes for CASGWDIRSGANVLTF.

This clonotype has a count of ten or more. V is TRBV6-5 and J is TRBJ1-6, with a weak D call TRBD1 (6 bases). The CDR3 extends over 14 amino acids. Germline V gene data show CDR1 as MNHEY and CDR2 as SVGAGI. V was cut by 2 bases and J by 12 bases, with 14 bases left in between. CDR3 sequence reads: CASSYAPQGKPLHF. CDR3 sequence (DNA): TGTGCCAGCAGTTACGCCCCACAGGGTAAACCCCTCCACTTT.

There are many counts of this clonotype. The chain uses TRBV20-1 and TRBJ2-3; 7 nucleotides agree with TRBD2. CDR3 length equals 16 residues. Germline CDR1 is DFQATT and CDR2 is SNEGSKA (reference sequence). J was trimmed by 4 bases and V by 5 bases; bases with no gene match: 15. CDR3 in amino acids: CSAPRGGLEFADTQYF. CDR3 sequence (DNA): TGCAGTGCTCCCCGAGGCGGACTAGAGTTTGCAGATACGCAGTATTTT.

This clonotype was seen at least ten times. Compared with germline, one end of the junction differs, possibly owing to a read error. The chain joins TRBV20-1 to TRBJ1-5, with 7 bases identical to TRBD1. From germline, CDR1 is DFQATT and CDR2 SNEGSKA (reference sequence). The CDR3 consists of 15 residues. The CDR3 is CSARGGRGLNQPQHF. CDR3 nucleotide sequence: TGCAGTGCCAGAGGGGGGAGGGGGCTCAATCAGCCCCAGCATTTT.

This clonotype was counted many times. The chain links TRBV6-2 or TRBV6-3 to TRBJ2-7; 8 nucleotides line up with TRBD1. Trimming took 5 bases from V and 2 from J; bases not matched to a gene: 5. The CDR3 sequence is 14 residues long. Germline-derived CDR1 and CDR2 are MNHEY and SVGEGT. The CDR3 loop reads CASSIPGQAYEQYF. In DNA, the CDR3 is TGTGCCAGCAGTATCCCGGGACAGGCCTACGAGCAGTACTTC.

Comments on this clonotype: The junction does not match germline at one end; this may be a read error. The V and J genes are TRBV5-1 and TRBJ2-2; 9 bases fit TRBD1. CDR1 is SGHRS and CDR2 is YFSETQ in the germline V gene. This CDR3 has 19 residues. CDR3 sequence reads: CASSLPLNRGRANTGGLLF. The CDR3 bases are TGCGCCAGCAGCCTACCACTAAACAGGGGGCGCGCTAACACCGGGGGGCTGCTTTTT.

V is TRBV12-5 and J is TRBJ2-3, with 13 nucleotides matching TRBD2. The length of the CDR3 is 16 residues. The germline V gene has CDR1 LGHNT and CDR2 FRNRAP. The CDR3 bases are TGTGCCAGCAACCTGGGACTAGCGGGAAACACAGATACGCAGTATTTT. It codes for CASNLGLAGNTDTQYF.

This clonotype was detected only once. The V and J genes are TRBV18 and TRBJ1-1; a weak D match, TRBD1 (6 bases). The CDR3 contains 15 residues. Germline CDR1 and CDR2: KGHSH and LQKENI. V was clipped by 0 bases and J by 1 base, with 9 bases between them. CDR3 DNA sequence: TGTGCCAGCTCACCACCAGGGACACCGAACACTGAAGCTTTCTTT. Translating it yields CASSPPGTPNTEAFF.

V gene TRBV24-1 combines with J gene TRBJ2-1; D remains ambiguous. In germline, CDR1 is KGHDR, CDR2 SFDVKD. The CDR3 contains 14 residues. CDR3 loop: CARATPSSYNEQFF. In DNA, the CDR3 is TGTGCTAGAGCGACCCCGAGCTCCTACAATGAGCAGTTCTTC.

This clonotype was counted ten times or more. The chain couples TRBV10-3 to TRBJ1-2; TRBD1 matches 10 bases. Trimming at V came to 3 bases and at J to 7 bases, leaving 2 bases not matched to a gene. CDR1 is ENHRY, CDR2 SYGVKD, per germline. This CDR3 is 13 amino acids long. CDR3 sequence: CAISDGTGVGYTF. The CDR3 region has the DNA TGTGCCATCAGTGATGGGACAGGGGTTGGCTACACCTTC.

At least ten counts were recorded for this clonotype. This chain connects TRBV20-1 to TRBJ2-7; 10 positions match TRBD2. Germline lookup yields CDR1 DFQATT and CDR2 SNEGSKA (reference sequence). The J segment lost 3 bases and the V segment lost 0 bases, leaving 11 bases of the junction unmatched. This CDR3 is built from 17 residues. The CDR3 protein is CSARDLRASGGVYEQYF. In DNA, the CDR3 is TGCAGTGCTAGAGATCTCAGGGCTAGCGGGGGAGTCTACGAGCAGTACTTC.